The T cell receptor (beta chain) under discussion was sequenced for a study of radiation and T cells in renal cell carcinoma. Study at large: Nephrectomy followed 15 Gy stereotactic body radiation by 4 weeks.

Described time point: baseline pretreatment blood. The treatment here: 15 Gy SBRT to primary tumor, nephrectomy 4 weeks later. After SBRT, blood was collected at 2 and 4 weeks, plus baseline. The patient's renal cell carcinoma had clear cell pathology. The V end lost 3 bases, the J end lost 4 bases, and 9 bases lay between the germline ends. CDR1 is MDHEN, CDR2 SYDVKM, per germline. The CDR3 is 13 amino acids. As concerns this clone: The antigen is not known.

Study observations and caveats: From baseline, blood top tumor clonotypes peaked at 2 weeks post-radiation.

Sequencing used immunoSEQ multiplex PCR; TCRdb keeps in-frame clones, though not all of them. Counted here are about 59,000 clones, over 70% occurring once; the ten biggest clones make up 7.3%. The clonotype comes from a man in his sixties with renal cell carcinoma. The sample consisted of blood, taken from a patient whose treatment included radiotherapy and nephrectomy. This chain joins TRBV28 and TRBJ1-2; a weak D match, TRBD1 (5 bases). The CDR3 reads CASSFGRAYGYTF. In nucleotides, the CDR3 is TGTGCCAGCAGTTTTGGCAGGGCCTATGGCTACACCTTC.